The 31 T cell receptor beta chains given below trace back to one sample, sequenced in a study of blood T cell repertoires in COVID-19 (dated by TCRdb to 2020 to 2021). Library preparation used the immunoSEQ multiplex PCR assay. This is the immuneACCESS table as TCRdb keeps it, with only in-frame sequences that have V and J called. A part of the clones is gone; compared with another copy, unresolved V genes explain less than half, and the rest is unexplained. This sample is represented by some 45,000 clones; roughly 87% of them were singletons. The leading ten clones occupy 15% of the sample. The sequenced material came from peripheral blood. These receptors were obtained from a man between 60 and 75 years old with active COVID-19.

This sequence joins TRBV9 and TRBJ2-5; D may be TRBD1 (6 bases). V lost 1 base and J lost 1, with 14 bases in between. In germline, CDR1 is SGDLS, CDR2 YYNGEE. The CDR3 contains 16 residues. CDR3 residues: CASSVNFVGAQETQYF. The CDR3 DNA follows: TGTGCCAGCAGCGTAAATTTTGTGGGGGCCCAAGAGACCCAGTACTTC. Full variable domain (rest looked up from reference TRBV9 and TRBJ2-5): DSGVTQTPKHLITATGQRVTLRCSPRSGDLSVYWYQQSLDQGLQFLIQYYNGEERAKGNILERFSAQQFPDLHSELNLSSLELGDSALYFCASSVNFVGAQETQYFGPGTRLLVL.

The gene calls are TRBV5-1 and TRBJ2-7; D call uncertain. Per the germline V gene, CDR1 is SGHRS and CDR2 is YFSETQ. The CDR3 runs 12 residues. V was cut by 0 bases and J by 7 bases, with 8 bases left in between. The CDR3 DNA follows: TGCGCCAGCAGCTTGGCCCCGGGTGAGCAGTACTTC. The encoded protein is CASSLAPGEQYF. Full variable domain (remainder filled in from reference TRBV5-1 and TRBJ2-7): KAGVTQTPRYLIKTRGQQVTLSCSPISGHRSVSWYQQTPGQGLQFLFEYFSETQRNKGNFPGRFSGRQFSNSRSEMNVSTLELGDSALYLCASSLAPGEQYFGPGTRLTVT.

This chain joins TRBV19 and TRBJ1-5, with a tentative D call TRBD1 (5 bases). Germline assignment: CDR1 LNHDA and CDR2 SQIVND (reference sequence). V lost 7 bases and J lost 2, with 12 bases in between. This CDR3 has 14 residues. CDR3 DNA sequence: TGTGCCAGTATGGGGGGGTCGGGCAATCAGCCCCAGCATTTT. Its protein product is CASMGGSGNQPQHF. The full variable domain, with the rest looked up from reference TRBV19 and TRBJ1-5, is DGGITQSPKYLFRKEGQNVTLSCEQNLNHDAMYWYRQDPGQGLRLIYYSQIVNDFQKGDIAEGYSVSREKKESFPLTVTSAQKNPTAFYLCASMGGSGNQPQHFGDGTRLSIL.

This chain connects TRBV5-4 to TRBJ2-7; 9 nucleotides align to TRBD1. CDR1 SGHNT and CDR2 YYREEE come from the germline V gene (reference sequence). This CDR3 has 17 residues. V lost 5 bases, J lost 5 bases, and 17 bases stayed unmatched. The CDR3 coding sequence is TGTGCCAGCAGGCCCGGGACAGGGATGGCCTTATTCCACGAGCAGTACTTC. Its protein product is CASRPGTGMALFHEQYF. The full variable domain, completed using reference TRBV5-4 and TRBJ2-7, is ETGVTQSPTHLIKTRGQQVTLRCSSQSGHNTVSWYQQALGQGPQFIFQYYREEENGRGNFPPRFSGLQFPNYSSELNVNALELDDSALYLCASRPGTGMALFHEQYFGPGTRLTVT.

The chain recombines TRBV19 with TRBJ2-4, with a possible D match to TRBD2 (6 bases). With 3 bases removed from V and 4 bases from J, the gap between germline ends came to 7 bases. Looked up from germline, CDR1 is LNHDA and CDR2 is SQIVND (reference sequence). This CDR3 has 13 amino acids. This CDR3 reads CASSIGTKNIQYF. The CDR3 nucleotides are TGTGCCAGTAGTATCGGGACTAAAAACATTCAGTACTTC.

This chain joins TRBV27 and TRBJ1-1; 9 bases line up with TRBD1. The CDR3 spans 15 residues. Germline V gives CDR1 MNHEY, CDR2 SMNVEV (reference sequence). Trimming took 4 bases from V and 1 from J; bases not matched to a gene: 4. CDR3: CASSSRTGANTEAFF. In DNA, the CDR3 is TGTGCCAGCAGTTCGCGGACAGGGGCGAACACTGAAGCTTTCTTT.

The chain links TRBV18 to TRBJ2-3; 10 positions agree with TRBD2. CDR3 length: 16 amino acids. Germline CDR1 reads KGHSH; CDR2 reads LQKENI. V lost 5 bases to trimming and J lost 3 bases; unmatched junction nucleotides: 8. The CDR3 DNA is TGTGCCAGCTCAGCTTCTAGCGGGAGCCCGACAGATACGCAGTATTTT. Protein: CASSASSGSPTDTQYF.

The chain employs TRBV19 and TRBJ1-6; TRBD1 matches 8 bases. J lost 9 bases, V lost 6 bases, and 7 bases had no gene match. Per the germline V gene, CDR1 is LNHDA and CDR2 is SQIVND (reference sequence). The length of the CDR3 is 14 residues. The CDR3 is CASSPDRAASPLHF. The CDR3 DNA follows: TGTGCCAGTAGCCCGGACAGGGCTGCTTCACCCCTCCACTTT.

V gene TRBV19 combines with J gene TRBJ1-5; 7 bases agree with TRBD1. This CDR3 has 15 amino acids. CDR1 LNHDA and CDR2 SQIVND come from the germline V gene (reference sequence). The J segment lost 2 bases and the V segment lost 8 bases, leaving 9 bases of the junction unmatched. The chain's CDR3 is CASDNQGVGNQPQHF. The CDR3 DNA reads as TGTGCCAGTGATAACCAGGGGGTAGGCAATCAGCCCCAGCATTTT.

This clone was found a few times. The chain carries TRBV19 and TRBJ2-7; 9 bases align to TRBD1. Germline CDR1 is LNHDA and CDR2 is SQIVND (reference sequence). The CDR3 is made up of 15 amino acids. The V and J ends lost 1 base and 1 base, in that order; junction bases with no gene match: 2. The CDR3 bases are TGTGCCAGTAGTATAGCGACAGGGGGATCCTACGAGCAGTACTTC. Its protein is CASSIATGGSYEQYF.

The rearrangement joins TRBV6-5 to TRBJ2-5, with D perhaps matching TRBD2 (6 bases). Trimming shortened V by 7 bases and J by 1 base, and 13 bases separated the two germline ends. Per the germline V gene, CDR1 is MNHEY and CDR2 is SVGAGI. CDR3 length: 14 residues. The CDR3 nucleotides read TGTGCCAGCACCCTGGGGGGTAGCCAAGAGACCCAGTACTTC. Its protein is CASTLGGSQETQYF.

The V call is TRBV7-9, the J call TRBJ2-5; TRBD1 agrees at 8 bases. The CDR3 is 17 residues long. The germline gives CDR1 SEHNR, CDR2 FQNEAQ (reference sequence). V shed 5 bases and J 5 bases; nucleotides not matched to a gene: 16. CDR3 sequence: CASSPRGQQGAGETQYF. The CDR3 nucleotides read TGTGCCAGCAGCCCCCGTGGCCAGCAGGGGGCCGGGGAGACCCAGTACTTC. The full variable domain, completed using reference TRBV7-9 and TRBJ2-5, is DTGVSQNPRHKITKRGQNVTFRCDPISEHNRLYWYRQTLGQGPEFLTYFQNEAQLEKSRLLSDRFSAERPKGSFSTLEIQRTEQGDSAMYLCASSPRGQQGAGETQYFGPGTRLLVL.

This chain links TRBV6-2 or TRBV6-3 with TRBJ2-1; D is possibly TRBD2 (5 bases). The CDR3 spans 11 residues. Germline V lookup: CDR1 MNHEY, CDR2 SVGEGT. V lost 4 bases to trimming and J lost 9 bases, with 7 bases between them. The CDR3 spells CASSWRSEQFF. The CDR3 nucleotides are TGTGCCAGCAGTTGGAGGAGTGAGCAGTTCTTC.

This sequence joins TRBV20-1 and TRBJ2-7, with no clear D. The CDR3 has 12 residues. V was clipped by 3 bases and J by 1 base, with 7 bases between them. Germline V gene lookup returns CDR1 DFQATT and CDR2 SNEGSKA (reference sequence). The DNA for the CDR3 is TGCAGTGCTAGTCGGTCGTCCTACGAGCAGTACTTC. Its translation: CSASRSSYEQYF.

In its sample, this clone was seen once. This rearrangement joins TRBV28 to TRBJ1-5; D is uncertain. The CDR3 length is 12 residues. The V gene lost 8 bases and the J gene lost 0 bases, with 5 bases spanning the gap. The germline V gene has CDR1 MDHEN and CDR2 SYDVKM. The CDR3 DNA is TGTGCCAGCGAGGATAGCAATCAGCCCCAGCATTTT. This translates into CASEDSNQPQHF.

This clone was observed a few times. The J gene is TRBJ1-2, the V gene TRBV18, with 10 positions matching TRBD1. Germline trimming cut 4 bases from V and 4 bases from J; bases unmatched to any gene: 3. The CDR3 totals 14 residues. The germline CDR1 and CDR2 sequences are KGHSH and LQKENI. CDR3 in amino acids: CASSRTGGGYGYTF. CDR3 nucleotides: TGTGCCAGCTCACGGACAGGGGGTGGCTATGGCTACACCTTC.

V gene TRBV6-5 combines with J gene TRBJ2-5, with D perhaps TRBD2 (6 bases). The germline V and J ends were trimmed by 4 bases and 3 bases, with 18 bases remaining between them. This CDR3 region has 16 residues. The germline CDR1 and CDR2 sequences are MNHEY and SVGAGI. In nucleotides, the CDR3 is TGTGCCAGCAGTTGGGGTAGCGGCCCTGGGGAAGAGACCCAGTACTTC. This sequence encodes CASSWGSGPGEETQYF.

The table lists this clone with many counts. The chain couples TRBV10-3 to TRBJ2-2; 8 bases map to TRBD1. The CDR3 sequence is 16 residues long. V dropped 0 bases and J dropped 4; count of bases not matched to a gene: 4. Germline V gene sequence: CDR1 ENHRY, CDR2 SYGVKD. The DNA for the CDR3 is TGTGCCATCAGTGAGTCGGGACAGGCCGGCACCGGGGAGCTGTTTTTT. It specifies CAISESGQAGTGELFF.

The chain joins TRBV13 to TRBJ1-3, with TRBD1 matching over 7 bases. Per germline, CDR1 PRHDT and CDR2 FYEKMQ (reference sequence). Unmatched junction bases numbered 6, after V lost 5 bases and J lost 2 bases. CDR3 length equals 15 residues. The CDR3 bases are TGTGCCAGCAGCCGTACAGGGGCACCTGGAAACACCATATATTTT. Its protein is CASSRTGAPGNTIYF.

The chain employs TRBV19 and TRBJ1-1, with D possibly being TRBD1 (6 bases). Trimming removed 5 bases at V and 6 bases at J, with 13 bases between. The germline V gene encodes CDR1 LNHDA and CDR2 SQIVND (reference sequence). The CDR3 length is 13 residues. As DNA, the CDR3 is TGTGCCAGTAGTCGGGACATCCTGGCTGAAGCTTTCTTT. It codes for CASSRDILAEAFF. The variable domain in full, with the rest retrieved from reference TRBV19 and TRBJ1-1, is DGGITQSPKYLFRKEGQNVTLSCEQNLNHDAMYWYRQDPGQGLRLIYYSQIVNDFQKGDIAEGYSVSREKKESFPLTVTSAQKNPTAFYLCASSRDILAEAFFGQGTRLTVV.

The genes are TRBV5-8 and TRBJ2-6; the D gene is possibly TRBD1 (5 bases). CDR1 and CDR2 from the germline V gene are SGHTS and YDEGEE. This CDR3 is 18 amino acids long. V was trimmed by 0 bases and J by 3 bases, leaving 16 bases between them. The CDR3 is CASSLEVGPRIGANVLTF. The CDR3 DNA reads TGTGCCAGCAGCTTGGAGGTGGGGCCGAGGATTGGGGCCAACGTCCTGACTTTC.

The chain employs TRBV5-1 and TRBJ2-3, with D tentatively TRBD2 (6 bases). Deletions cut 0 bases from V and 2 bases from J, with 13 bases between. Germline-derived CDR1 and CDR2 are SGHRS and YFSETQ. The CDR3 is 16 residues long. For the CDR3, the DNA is TGCGCCAGCAGCTTGGAGGGGACTCAAGACACAGATACGCAGTATTTT. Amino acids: CASSLEGTQDTDTQYF.

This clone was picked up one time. DNA of the CDR3: TGTGCCAGCTCACCAGACACAAGGAACACTGAAGCTTTCTTT. Residues: CASSPDTRNTEAFF. The chain employs TRBV18 and TRBJ1-1; D unresolved. Germline values: CDR1 KGHSH, CDR2 LQKENI. V was clipped by 2 bases and J by 1 base, with 8 bases between them. This CDR3 comprises 14 residues.

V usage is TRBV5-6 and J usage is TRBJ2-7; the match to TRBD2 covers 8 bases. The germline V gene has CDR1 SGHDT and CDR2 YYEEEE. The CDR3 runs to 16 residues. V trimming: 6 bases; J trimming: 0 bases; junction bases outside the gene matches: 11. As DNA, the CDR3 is TGTGCCAGCAACGACCTGAGCGGGGGTATCTCCTACGAGCAGTACTTC. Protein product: CASNDLSGGISYEQYF.

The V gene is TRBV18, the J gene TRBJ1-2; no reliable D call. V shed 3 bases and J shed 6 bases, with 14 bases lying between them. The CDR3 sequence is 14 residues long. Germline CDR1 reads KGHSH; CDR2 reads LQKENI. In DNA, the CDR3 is TGTGCCAGCTCACCTGCTGACCGCGGGGATGGCTACACCTTC. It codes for CASSPADRGDGYTF.

The CDR3: CSVDQRRATSYNEQFF. As DNA, the CDR3 is TGCAGCGTTGACCAGAGGCGGGCCACGTCCTACAATGAGCAGTTCTTC. J is TRBJ2-1 and V is TRBV29-1, with a tentative D call TRBD2 (5 bases). The CDR3 length is 16 residues. V was clipped by 3 bases and J by 1 base, with 16 bases between them. Germline lookup yields CDR1 SQVTM and CDR2 ANQGSEA.

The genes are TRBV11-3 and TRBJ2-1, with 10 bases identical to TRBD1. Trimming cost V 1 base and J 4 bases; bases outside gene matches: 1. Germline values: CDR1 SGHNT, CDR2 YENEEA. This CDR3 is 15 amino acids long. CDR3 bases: TGTGCCAGCAGCTTAGGGACAGGGGGATACAATGAGCAGTTCTTC. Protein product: CASSLGTGGYNEQFF.

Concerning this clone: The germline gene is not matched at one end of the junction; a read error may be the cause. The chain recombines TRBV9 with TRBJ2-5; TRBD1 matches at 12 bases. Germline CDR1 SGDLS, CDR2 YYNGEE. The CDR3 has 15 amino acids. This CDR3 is CVSSVRDRGRETQYF. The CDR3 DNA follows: TGTGTCAGCAGCGTCCGGGACAGGGGGCGGGAGACCCAGTACTTC.

In DNA form, the CDR3 reads TGCGCCAGCAGCCAAGACAGGACTTCCAACAATCAGCCCCAGCATTTT. Translating gives CASSQDRTSNNQPQHF. The chain combines TRBV4-1 with TRBJ1-5; D call uncertain. Per germline, CDR1 MGHRA and CDR2 YSYEKL. The CDR3 is 16 residues long. V lost 0 bases and J 3 bases, leaving 12 bases between the germline ends.

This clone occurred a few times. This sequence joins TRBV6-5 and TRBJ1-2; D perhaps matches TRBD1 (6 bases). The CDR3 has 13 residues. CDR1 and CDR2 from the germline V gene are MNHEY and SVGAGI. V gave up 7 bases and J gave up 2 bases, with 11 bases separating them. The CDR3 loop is CASKGQTNYGYTF. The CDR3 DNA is TGTGCCAGCAAAGGACAGACAAACTATGGCTACACCTTC.

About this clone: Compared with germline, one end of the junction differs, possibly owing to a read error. The CDR3 reads CASSAGTGGETQYF. In DNA, the CDR3 is TGTGCTAGCAGCGCCGGGACAGGGGGAGAGACCCAGTACTTC. The chain has TRBV7-7 and TRBJ2-5; TRBD1 aligns across 11 bases. The CDR3 extends over 14 amino acids. The V gene's germline CDR1 is SSHAT and CDR2 FNYEAQ (reference sequence).